This TCR beta chain is from a study of blood T cell repertoires in COVID-19. Study overall: Samples representing acute and convalescent COVID-19 were sourced from the United States, Italy and Spain. T cells, B-cell-depleted T cells, or PBMCs supplied cDNA or gDNA.

Authors' data handling: Nucleated cell counts were estimated from reference gene primer amplification. Profiled with immunoSEQ multiplex PCR; TCRdb holds only in-frame clones, not every one. The D gene and trimming were derived from the DNA, and the V and J assignments and clone size from that table. This table holds some 390,000 clones, more than 80% found once. The CDR3 has 13 residues. Trimming removed 7 bases from V and 2 bases from J, with 10 bases in between. Germline assignment: CDR1 SNHLY and CDR2 FYNNEI. Participants' reported clinical history set cohort assignment. The chain employs TRBV2 and TRBJ2-3, with D perhaps matching TRBD2 (6 bases). Sequencing was done on a sample of PBMCs or T cells enriched from blood (not recorded which). This receptor was identified in a man under 40 who had recovered from COVID-19. The CDR3, as DNA: TGTGCCAGCACGCGGACTAACACAGATACGCAGTATTTT. Translating it yields CASTRTNTDTQYF. The full variable domain, in which reference TRBV2 and TRBJ2-3 provide the parts outside the CDR3, is EPEVTQTPSHQVTQMGQEVILRCVPISNHLYFYWYRQILGQKVEFLVSFYNNEISEKSEIFDDQFSVERPDGSNFTLKIRSTKLEDSAMYFCASTRTNTDTQYFGPGTRLTVL.